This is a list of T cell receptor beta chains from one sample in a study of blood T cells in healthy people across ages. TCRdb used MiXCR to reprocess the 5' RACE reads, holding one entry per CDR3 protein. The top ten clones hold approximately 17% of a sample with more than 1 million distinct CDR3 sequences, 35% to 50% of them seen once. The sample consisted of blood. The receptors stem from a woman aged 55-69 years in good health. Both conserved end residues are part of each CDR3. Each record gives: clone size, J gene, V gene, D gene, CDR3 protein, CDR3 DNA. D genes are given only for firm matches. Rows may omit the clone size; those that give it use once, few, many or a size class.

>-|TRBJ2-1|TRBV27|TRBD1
CASSFPTGNEQFF
TGTGCCAGCAGTTTCCCGACAGGGAATGAGCAGTTCTTC
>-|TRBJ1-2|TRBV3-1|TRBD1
CASSQDGGTEIYGYTF
TGTGCCAGCAGCCAAGACGGGGGGACAGAAATCTATGGCTACACCTTC
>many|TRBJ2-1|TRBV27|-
CASRGASSSYNEQFF
TGTGCCAGCAGGGGAGCGAGTAGCTCCTACAATGAGCAGTTCTTC
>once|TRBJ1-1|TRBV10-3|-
CAITPLLNTEAFF
TGTGCCATCACGCCCCTCTTGAACACTGAAGCTTTCTTT
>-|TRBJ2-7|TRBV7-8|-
CASSSQRDRRTYEQYF
TGTGCCAGCAGCTCCCAACGAGACAGGAGAACCTACGAGCAGTACTTC
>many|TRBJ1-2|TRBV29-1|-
CSVEDLSTYTF
TGCAGCGTTGAAGATCTTTCAACCTACACCTTC
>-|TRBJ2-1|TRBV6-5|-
CATRWGRDYNEQFF
TGTGCCACCAGGTGGGGTAGGGATTACAATGAGCAGTTCTTC
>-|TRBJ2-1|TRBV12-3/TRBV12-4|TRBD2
CASSWEGSGLGSSYNEQFF
TGTGCCAGCAGTTGGGAGGGATCGGGACTAGGGAGCTCCTACAATGAGCAGTTCTTC
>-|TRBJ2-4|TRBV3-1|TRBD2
CASSQSSGSENERYF
TGTGCCAGCAGCCAATCTAGCGGGAGTGAAAACGAGCGGTACTTC
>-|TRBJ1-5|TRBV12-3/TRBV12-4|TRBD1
CASSLSVTGQGAVIQPQHF
TGTGCCAGCAGTTTATCAGTGACGGGACAGGGGGCTGTGATTCAGCCCCAGCATTTT
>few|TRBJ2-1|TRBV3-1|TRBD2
CASSQELAGLLEQFF
TGTGCCAGCAGCCAAGAGCTAGCGGGACTCCTCGAGCAGTTCTTC
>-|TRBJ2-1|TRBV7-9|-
CASRVVPSYNEQFF
TGTGCCAGCAGGGTAGTCCCCTCCTACAATGAGCAGTTCTTC
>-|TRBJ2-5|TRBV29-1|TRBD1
CSGETGTETQYF
TGCAGCGGGGAGACAGGGACCGAGACCCAGTACTTC
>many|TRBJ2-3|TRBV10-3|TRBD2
CATWTSGTDTQYF
TGTGCCACCTGGACTAGCGGCACAGATACGCAGTATTTT
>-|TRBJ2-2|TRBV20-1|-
CSARVSGTGELFF
TGCAGTGCTAGAGTATCTGGGACCGGGGAGCTGTTTTTT
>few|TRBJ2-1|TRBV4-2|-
CASSQDLGWEQFF
TGTGCCAGCAGCCAAGATTTGGGATGGGAGCAGTTCTTC
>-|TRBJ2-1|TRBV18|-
CASSPPPGYNERFF
TGTGCCAGCTCACCACCGCCCGGATACAATGAGCGGTTCTTC
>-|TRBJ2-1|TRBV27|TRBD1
CASSLDRVANEQFF
TGTGCCAGCAGTTTAGACAGGGTAGCGAATGAGCAGTTCTTC
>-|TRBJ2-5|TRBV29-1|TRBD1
CSVEGHRGRETQYF
TGCAGCGTTGAGGGGCACAGGGGGCGGGAGACCCAGTACTTC
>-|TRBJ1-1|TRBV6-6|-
CASSYLGAQRNTEAFF
TGTGCCAGCAGTTACCTAGGGGCACAGCGGAACACTGAAGCTTTCTTT
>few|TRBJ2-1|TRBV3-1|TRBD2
CASSQDPGTNYNEQFF
TGTGCCAGCAGCCAAGACCCCGGGACTAACTACAATGAGCAGTTCTTC
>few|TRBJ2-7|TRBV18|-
CASSPGWGSSYEQYF
TGTGCCAGCTCACCCGGTTGGGGAAGCTCCTACGAGCAGTACTTC
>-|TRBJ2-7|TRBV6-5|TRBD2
CASSSLSGSGRDNEQYF
TGTGCCAGCAGTTCCCTTAGCGGGAGTGGTAGAGACAATGAGCAGTACTTC
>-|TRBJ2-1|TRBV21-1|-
CASSKLAGGPSRYGEQFF
TGTGCCAGCAGCAAACTAGCGGGAGGGCCCTCGAGGTACGGGGAGCAGTTCTTC
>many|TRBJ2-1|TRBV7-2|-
CASSRPGPGNEQFF
TGTGCCAGCAGCCGCCCGGGACCAGGCAATGAGCAGTTCTTC
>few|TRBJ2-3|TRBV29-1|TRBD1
CSVMGQGTDTQYF
TGCAGCGTTATGGGACAGGGAACAGATACGCAGTATTTT
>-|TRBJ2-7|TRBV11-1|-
CASPGGDNYEQYF
TGTGCCAGCCCTGGGGGGGACAACTACGAGCAGTACTTC
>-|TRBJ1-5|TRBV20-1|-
CSAVGQLDYQPQHF
TGCAGTGCAGTTGGACAGTTAGATTATCAGCCCCAGCATTTT
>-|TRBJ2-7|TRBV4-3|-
CASSQDARGTVEQYF
TGCGCCAGCAGCCAAGATGCCCGGGGAACAGTCGAGCAGTACTTC
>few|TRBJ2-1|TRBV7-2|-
CASSLSTSEQFF
TGTGCCAGCAGCTTATCGACTTCTGAGCAGTTCTTC
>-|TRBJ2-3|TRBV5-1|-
CASYGGGTDTQYF
TGCGCCAGCTACGGGGGCGGCACAGATACGCAGTATTTT
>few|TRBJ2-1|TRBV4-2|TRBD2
CASSQDVGLAAKTQFF
TGTGCCAGCAGCCAAGATGTCGGACTAGCGGCCAAGACCCAGTTCTTC
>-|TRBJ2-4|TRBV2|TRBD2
CASSGKSGTSERLAKNIQYF
TGTGCCAGCAGTGGGAAGTCCGGGACTAGCGAGCGATTAGCCAAAAACATTCAGTACTTC
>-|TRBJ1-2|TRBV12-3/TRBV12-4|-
CASTPQGNYGYTF
TGTGCCAGCACCCCGCAGGGAAACTATGGCTACACCTTC
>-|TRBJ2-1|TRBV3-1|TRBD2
CASSHSIGRKVNEQFF
TGTGCCAGCAGCCATTCGATCGGGAGGAAGGTCAATGAGCAGTTCTTC
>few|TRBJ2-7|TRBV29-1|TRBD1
CSVDTGQGGNEQYF
TGCAGCGTTGATACCGGACAGGGCGGCAACGAGCAGTACTTC
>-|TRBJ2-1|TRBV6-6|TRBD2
CASSYSTSVSSYNEQFF
TGTGCCAGCAGTTACTCCACTAGCGTGAGCTCCTACAATGAGCAGTTCTTC
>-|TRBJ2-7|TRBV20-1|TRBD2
CSTGTSSYEQYF
TGCAGCACCGGGACTAGCAGCTACGAGCAGTACTTC
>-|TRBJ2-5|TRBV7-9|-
CASSPAPQYF
TGTGCCAGCAGCCCGGCCCCCCAGTACTTC
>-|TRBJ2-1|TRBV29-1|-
CSGTPSSYNEQFF
TGCAGCGGTACACCTAGCTCCTACAATGAGCAGTTCTTC
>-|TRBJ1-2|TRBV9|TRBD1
CASTGTDLYGYTF
TGTGCCAGCACCGGGACAGACCTCTATGGCTACACCTTC
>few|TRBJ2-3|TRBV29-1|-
CSVPGISGTGDTQYF
TGCAGCGTTCCAGGGATCAGCGGCACGGGGGATACGCAGTATTTT
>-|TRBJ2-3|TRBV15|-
CATRQYPDTQYF
TGTGCCACCAGGCAGTACCCCGATACGCAGTATTTT
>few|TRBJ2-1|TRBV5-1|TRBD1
CASGSGQYNEQFF
TGCGCCAGCGGATCGGGACAGTACAATGAGCAGTTCTTC
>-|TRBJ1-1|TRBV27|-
CASSLAGDRRTEAFF
TGTGCCAGCAGTTTGGCAGGAGACCGAAGGACTGAAGCTTTCTTT
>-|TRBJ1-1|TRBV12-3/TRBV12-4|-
CASSFSQGRTEAFF
TGTGCCAGCAGTTTTAGCCAGGGGAGAACTGAAGCTTTCTTT
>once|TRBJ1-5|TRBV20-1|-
CSASLAEKGPQHF
TGCAGTGCTAGCCTGGCGGAAAAGGGACCCCAGCATTTT
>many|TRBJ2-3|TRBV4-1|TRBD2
CASSQGSSGRGDTQYF
TGCGCCAGCAGCCAAGGATCTAGCGGGAGAGGAGATACGCAGTATTTT
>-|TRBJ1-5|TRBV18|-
CASSPGVGNQPRHF
TGTGCCAGCTCACCCGGAGTGGGCAATCAGCCCCGGCATTTT
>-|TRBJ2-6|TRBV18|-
CASSPRSRGRVGANVLTF
TGTGCCAGCTCACCACGAAGCAGGGGAAGGGTTGGGGCCAACGTCCTGACTTTC